A selection of T cell receptor beta chains follows, all from one sample in a study of cytomegalovirus exposure and HLA in healthy donors. Using immunoSEQ multiplex PCR, the repertoire was profiled, and TCRdb retains in-frame clones only, with some absent. Of approximately 160,000 clones in the sample, approximately 82% were seen once. The sample taken for sequencing was PBMCs. These receptors originate from a male donor in good health and CMV-seronegative. Both conserved end residues are trimmed from each CDR3.

>TRBJ1-1|TRBV6-6
ASSYDTGWRTEAF
>TRBJ1-1|TRBV15
ATSRQDVSEAF
>TRBJ1-5|TRBV2
ASSEAHPGQPQH
>TRBJ1-1|TRBV7-3
ASSRGTGVADTEAF
>TRBJ2-6|TRBV7-3
ASSIPTGPGANVLT
>TRBJ2-1|TRBV30
AWSVRRLAGNEQF
>TRBJ2-7|TRBV6-1
ASRGSAGNEQY
>TRBJ2-5|TRBV15
ATKGGAGTETQY
>TRBJ2-1|TRBV27
ASGRRGTYNEQF
>TRBJ1-2|TRBV5-5
ASSWATGDHGYT
>TRBJ2-5|TRBV5-1
ASSSGGGQETQY
>TRBJ1-5|TRBV12-5
ASGLSGGQGYQH
>TRBJ1-1|TRBV18
ASSRAGGSEAF
>TRBJ2-1|TRBV27
ASSTGYSFEQF
>TRBJ2-7|TRBV7-9
ASSPQTSGVLSYEQY
>TRBJ1-4|TRBV5-1
ASSLARGNEKLF
>TRBJ1-2|TRBV10-2
ASSEGEGYGYT
>TRBJ1-3|TRBV27
ASSPGGSGNTIY
>TRBJ2-7|TRBV5-5
ASSPALGTGLHEQY
>TRBJ1-2|TRBV6-5
ASSYSPAPGGDGYT
>TRBJ2-5|TRBV18
ASSPPAGGETQY
>TRBJ2-1|TRBV5-4
ASRMTSGGFNEQF
>TRBJ1-4|TRBV5-1
ASSLVGGGRNEKLF
>TRBJ2-2|TRBV19
ASRGDRQGTGELF
>TRBJ2-3|TRBV7-3
ASSLIPSGVSGDTQY
>TRBJ2-7|TRBV11-2
ASSPMGLRGHEQY
>TRBJ1-2|TRBV7-2
ASSPQGQGNYGYT
>TRBJ2-3|TRBV19
ASSQQGTTDTQY
>TRBJ1-1|TRBV19
ASSLRPGANTEAF
>TRBJ2-3|TRBV5-1
ASSLGTSGSDTQY
>TRBJ1-6|TRBV7-9
ASSSGTGDRSPLH
>TRBJ1-2|TRBV19
ASSTQGAGYGYT
>TRBJ1-4|TRBV5-1
ASSSGRANEKLF
>TRBJ1-1|TRBV5-1
ASRRTGGYPPNTEAF
>TRBJ2-3|TRBV9
ASSVETKKALQY